This T cell receptor (beta chain) was recovered during a study of cytomegalovirus exposure and HLA in healthy donors. The study's findings and limits: Per published accounts, TCR beta sequences correctly predicted the HLA-A and HLA-B alleles of most subjects.

This CDR3 region has 16 residues. Trimming cost V 6 bases and J 2 bases; bases outside gene matches: 13. The germline V gene encodes CDR1 SNHLY and CDR2 FYNNEI. PCR used 60 Vbeta primers and 13 Jbeta primers. The protocol was immunoSEQ multiplex PCR, while the TCRdb copy is restricted to in-frame clones and leaves out a portion. The profile shows about 170,000 clones, 76% of them singletons. Worth noting for this clone: Its antigen is currently unknown.

The TCR sequence derives from a female donor in good health and CMV-seronegative. Sequenced material: PBMCs. The chain employs TRBV2 and TRBJ2-7; 7 bases are shared with TRBD1. The CDR3 region is CASRGLPGQRTYEQYF. CDR3 nucleotide sequence: TGTGCCAGCAGGGGTTTACCGGGACAGCGAACCTACGAGCAGTACTTC.